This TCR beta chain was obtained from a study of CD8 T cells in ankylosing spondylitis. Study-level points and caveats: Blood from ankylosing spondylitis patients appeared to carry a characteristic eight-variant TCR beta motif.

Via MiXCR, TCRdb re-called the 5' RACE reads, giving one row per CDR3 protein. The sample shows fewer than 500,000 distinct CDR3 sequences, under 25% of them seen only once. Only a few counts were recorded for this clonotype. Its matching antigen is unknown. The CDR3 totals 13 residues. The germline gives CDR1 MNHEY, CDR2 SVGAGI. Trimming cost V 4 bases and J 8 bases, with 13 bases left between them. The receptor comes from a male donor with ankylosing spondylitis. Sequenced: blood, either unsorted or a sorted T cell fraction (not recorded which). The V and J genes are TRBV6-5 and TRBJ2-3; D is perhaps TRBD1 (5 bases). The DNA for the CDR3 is TGTGCCAGCAGTTTAACAGGATCCGCTACGCAGTATTTT. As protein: CASSLTGSATQYF.